This T cell receptor beta chain came from a study of T cell responses to AZD1222 COVID-19 vaccine. Study-level findings and limits: Spike-specific TCR breadth and depth went up after people got two AZD1222 doses. Baseline seropositives among AZD1222 recipients totaled only six or seven.

The CDR3 consists of 13 residues. Trimming shortened V by 5 bases and J by 0 bases, and 7 bases separated the two germline ends. Germline CDR1 is SGHTA and CDR2 is FQGTGA. TCRdb keeps only in-frame clones here, not all; method: immunoSEQ multiplex PCR. Of some 140,000 clones listed, 90% were seen once; the top ten hold 18%. Notes on this clone: Its target is not known.

Sequencing was performed on peripheral blood, taken on day 0 of AZD1222 vaccination. This receptor was identified in an adult in good health. The rearrangement uses TRBV7-3 and TRBJ1-1; D gene ambiguous. The CDR3 DNA sequence: TGTGCCAGCAGCACTAGAGTGAACACTGAAGCTTTCTTT. It yields the protein CASSTRVNTEAFF.